This TCR beta chain was sequenced during a study of blood T cells in healthy people across ages. The overall study: Roughly one uniquely barcoded beta molecule per two T cells was captured.

In this sample, this clonotype turned up a few times. Its cognate antigen is unknown. Study findings and constraints: Since the PBMCs were unsorted, naive and antigen-experienced cells could not be conclusively compared. While age rose, TCR beta diversity per million T cells dropped in a roughly linear way.

Alongside a J-beta primer mix, a sample-barcoded 5' primer served in a second PCR lasting about 7 to 11 cycles. A minimum of 2.5 million CDR3-containing paired-end reads was obtained for each sample. TCRdb re-derived calls from the 5' RACE reads in MiXCR, one entry per CDR3 protein. The sample lists about 1,500,000 distinct CDR3 sequences, approximately 28% occurring once. This CDR3 has 15 amino acids. The V end lost 0 bases, the J end lost 4 bases, and 11 bases lay between the germline ends. Germline assignment: CDR1 SGDLS and CDR2 YYNGEE. The rearrangement uses TRBV9 and TRBJ2-1, with D uncertain. The source of this sequence is a woman in her twenties or thirties in good health. The source material was blood. The CDR3, as DNA: TGTGCCAGCAGCGTAGCCCCGTCTTCTTACAATGAGCAGTTCTTC. Translation: CASSVAPSSYNEQFF.